The T cell receptor (beta chain) described here comes from a study of technical replicates of blood from several donors. TCRdb's copy holds only in-frame clones and misses some; the assay was immunoSEQ multiplex PCR. The table records 60,000 to 90,000 clones, 95% to 96% of them present only once. Germline values: CDR1 SGDLS, CDR2 YYNGEE. CDR3 size: 15 residues. V was trimmed by 3 bases and J by 7 bases, leaving 19 bases between them. The rearrangement joins TRBV9 to TRBJ2-5; TRBD1 is a possible D gene (5 bases). The TCR was taken from a human donor in good health. The sample taken for sequencing was T cells isolated from PBMCs. In nucleotides, the CDR3 is TGTGCCAGCAGCGCCCTCCGACCTACAAGGGGGACCCAGTACTTC. Protein sequence: CASSALRPTRGTQYF.